These 13 T cell receptor beta chains originate from one sample sequenced in a study of OX40 agonist ivuxolimab in advanced cancers. TCRdb keeps only in-frame clones here, not all; method: immunoSEQ multiplex PCR. The sample consists of tens of thousands of clones, roughly 84% of them appearing once. Sequenced material: CD4+ or CD8+ T cells sorted from blood, taken in a trial of the OX40 agonist ivuxolimab. The receptors stem from an adult with an advanced solid tumor such as melanoma, head and neck, liver or kidney cancer.

CDR3 residues: CASSLVGRGANVLTF. In nucleotides, the CDR3 is TGTGCCAGCAGCTTAGTAGGACGTGGGGCCAACGTCCTGACTTTC. The J gene is TRBJ2-6, the V gene TRBV5-4; no clear D gene. The CDR3 is 15 amino acids. V was shortened by 2 bases and J by 3 bases, with 9 bases between the two germline ends. Germline assignment: CDR1 SGHNT and CDR2 YYREEE (reference sequence).

V gene TRBV25-1 combines with J gene TRBJ2-5; no clear D gene. Trimming left V 1 base short and J 2 bases short, with 8 bases between. Germline V CDR1 and CDR2: MGHDK, SYGVNS. The CDR3 runs to 14 residues. This CDR3 reads CASSELMGQETQYF. CDR3 nucleotides: TGTGCCAGCAGTGAATTAATGGGTCAAGAGACCCAGTACTTC.

The CDR3 sequence is CASSLGGKLFF. CDR3 DNA sequence: TGTGCCAGCAGTTTAGGTGGGAAACTGTTTTTT. The chain links TRBV6-6 to TRBJ1-4; D call uncertain. Trimming cost V 4 bases and J 11 bases, with 8 bases left between them. CDR1 is MNHNY, CDR2 SVGAGI, per germline (reference sequence). The CDR3 sequence is 11 residues long.

V gene TRBV19 combines with J gene TRBJ2-5; 7 bases map to TRBD1. The V segment lost 3 bases and the J segment 4 bases; nucleotides outside the gene matches: 2. The germline CDR1 and CDR2 sequences are LNHDA and SQIVND (reference sequence). This CDR3 is 13 amino acids long. The DNA of the CDR3 is TGTGCCAGTAGTATGTACAGGGGAGAGACCCAGTACTTC. This gives the protein CASSMYRGETQYF.

This clone was observed a single time. J is TRBJ2-7 and V is TRBV6-5; 7 bases agree with TRBD1. Per the germline V gene, CDR1 is MNHEY and CDR2 is SVGAGI. V trimming: 5 bases; J trimming: 4 bases; junction bases outside the gene matches: 8. The CDR3 spans 14 residues. The CDR3 loop reads CASSPRQGGYEQYF. In DNA form, the CDR3 reads TGTGCCAGCAGTCCGCGACAGGGTGGGTACGAGCAGTACTTC.

This clone came up a few times. The genes are TRBV6-6 and TRBJ1-6; 7 bases match TRBD1. The CDR3 runs to 13 residues. V gave up 4 bases and J gave up 8 bases; unmatched junction bases: 2. CDR1 and CDR2 from the germline V gene are MNHNY and SVGAGI (reference sequence). CDR3 residues: CASSFDRDSPLHF. The CDR3 bases are TGTGCCAGCAGTTTCGACAGGGATTCACCCCTCCACTTT.

The gene calls are TRBV5-4 and TRBJ2-7; 13 bases match TRBD2. The CDR3 runs to 15 residues. Losses at the gene ends were 2 bases for V and 3 bases for J; bases not matched to a gene: 2. From germline, CDR1 is SGHNT and CDR2 YYREEE (reference sequence). In nucleotides, the CDR3 is TGTGCCAGCAGCTTTCGGACTAGCGGGGGCTACGAGCAGTACTTC. Protein sequence: CASSFRTSGGYEQYF.

The chain's CDR3 is CSAQTSGGAENIQYF. In nucleotides, the CDR3 is TGCAGCGCCCAGACTAGCGGGGGGGCCGAAAACATTCAGTACTTC. The V gene is TRBV29-1, the J gene TRBJ2-4; TRBD2 matches 14 bases. Germline loops: CDR1 SQVTM, CDR2 ANQGSEA. This CDR3 contains 15 residues. V dropped 7 bases and J dropped 5; count of bases not matched to a gene: 7.

The chain employs TRBV7-6 and TRBJ2-1, with D unresolved. The V and J ends lost 5 bases and 7 bases respectively, with 12 bases between them. Germline V gene lookup returns CDR1 SGHVS and CDR2 FNYEAQ. The CDR3 sequence is 13 residues long. The CDR3 reads CASSPVQANEQFF. The CDR3 region has the DNA TGTGCCAGCAGCCCCGTCCAAGCGAATGAGCAGTTCTTC.

The rearrangement uses TRBV19 and TRBJ2-1; 11 bases map to TRBD2. Germline trimming cut 4 bases from V and 0 bases from J; bases unmatched to any gene: 5. The CDR3 runs to 17 residues. Germline CDR1 reads LNHDA; CDR2 reads SQIVND (reference sequence). The CDR3 sequence is CASSRSTSGTSYNEQFF. The CDR3 DNA follows: TGTGCCAGTAGTAGGTCGACTAGCGGGACCTCCTACAATGAGCAGTTCTTC.

The genes are TRBV7-9 and TRBJ2-1, with TRBD2 matching 11 bases. V lost 5 bases, J lost 4 bases, and 4 bases stayed unmatched. The CDR3 contains 15 residues. Germline V gene data show CDR1 as SEHNR and CDR2 as FQNEAQ (reference sequence). The CDR3 here is CASSTGTSGYNEQFF. The DNA for the CDR3 is TGTGCCAGCAGCACCGGGACTAGCGGTTACAATGAGCAGTTCTTC.

The J gene is TRBJ2-1, the V gene TRBV21-1; whether TRBD2, the table's D call, matches the DNA was not checked. TRBV21-1 is a pseudogene segment. The CDR3 length is 16 residues. CDR3 amino acids: CASSKVPSGECNEQFF. The CDR3 DNA reads as TGTGCCAGCAGCAAAGTACCTAGCGGGGAGTGCAATGAGCAGTTCTTC.

This chain connects TRBV10-2 to TRBJ1-6; D ambiguous. V gave up 0 bases and J gave up 9 bases, with 12 bases separating them. The CDR3 contains 15 residues. The germline V gene has CDR1 WSHSY and CDR2 SAAADI. The DNA of the CDR3 is TGCGCCAGCAGTGAGTCGGTCCCGGACGCTTCACCCCTCCACTTT. Its translation: CASSESVPDASPLHF.